A selection of T cell receptor beta chains follows, all from one sample in a study of blood T cell repertoires in COVID-19. The protocol was immunoSEQ multiplex PCR, while the TCRdb copy is restricted to in-frame clones and leaves out a portion. The table includes roughly 200,000 clones, roughly 78% detected once. The sequenced material came from peripheral blood. The receptors originated from a woman aged 80 or over with active or convalescent COVID-19. Each CDR3 is given with its conserved first and last residue. The D gene is left open where the match is weak. Only part of the rows carry a size: once, few, many, or a class if the clone is expanded.

TRBV6-5	NA	TRBJ2-3	NA	CASRMSGQSTDTQYF	TGTGCCAGCAGGATGTCGGGACAAAGCACAGATACGCAGTATTTT
TRBV20-1	NA	TRBJ2-7	NA	CSASGAAAYTSYEQYF	TGCAGTGCTAGTGGGGCAGCCGCTTATACCTCCTACGAGCAGTACTTC
TRBV5-1	NA	TRBJ1-6	TRBD1	CASSAGQGNNSPLHF	TGCGCCAGCAGCGCCGGACAGGGGAATAATTCACCCCTCCACTTT
TRBV5-1	NA	TRBJ1-4	NA	CASSLAGQGSNEKLFF	TGCGCCAGCAGCTTGGCCGGGCAGGGTTCTAATGAAAAACTGTTTTTT
TRBV5-4	NA	TRBJ1-1	TRBD1	CASSRQGARNTEAFF	TGTGCCAGCAGTCGACAGGGGGCTCGGAACACTGAAGCTTTCTTT
TRBV2	NA	TRBJ1-4	NA	CASSERRGNDEKLFF	TGTGCCAGCAGTGAAAGGCGGGGGAACGATGAAAAACTGTTTTTT
TRBV28	NA	TRBJ1-5	TRBD1	CASSLGTGIDPQHF	TGTGCCAGCAGTTTAGGGACAGGGATCGATCCCCAGCATTTT
TRBV5-4	NA	TRBJ2-5	TRBD2	CASSQARSSGGAGETQYF	TGTGCCAGCAGTCAAGCCCGCTCTAGCGGGGGGGCCGGGGAGACCCAGTACTTC
TRBV5-4	NA	TRBJ1-4	NA	CASSFKPGSGEKLFF	TGTGCCAGCAGCTTCAAACCGGGATCGGGTGAAAAACTGTTTTTT
TRBV7-9	NA	TRBJ1-1	TRBD1	CASSLANSGGGGAFF	TGTGCCAGCAGCTTAGCCAACTCAGGGGGCGGCGGAGCTTTCTTT
TRBV9	few	TRBJ2-5	TRBD2	CASSPTSGEETQYF	TGTGCCAGCAGCCCAACTAGCGGGGAAGAGACCCAGTACTTC
TRBV5-1	NA	TRBJ2-7	NA	CASSTGGLSNEQYF	TGCGCCAGCAGCACTGGGGGCTTGAGTAACGAGCAGTACTTC
TRBV7-2	NA	TRBJ2-1	NA	CASSSLGGSSYNEQFF	TGTGCCAGCAGTTCCCTAGGTGGGTCCTCCTACAATGAGCAGTTCTTC
TRBV6-1	NA	TRBJ1-4	NA	CASSEGRDSFPDEKLFF	TGTGCCAGCAGTGAGGGCCGGGACTCCTTTCCGGACGAAAAACTGTTTTTT
TRBV3-1/TRBV3-2	NA	TRBJ2-1	TRBD1	CASSQDCQGANNEQFF	TGTGCCAGCAGCCAAGATTGTCAGGGGGCAAACAATGAGCAGTTCTTC
TRBV5-1	once	TRBJ1-1	NA	CASSLEATGEAFF	TGCGCCAGCAGCTTGGAGGCAACGGGAGAAGCTTTCTTT
TRBV7-2	NA	TRBJ2-2	NA	CASSLRQTGELFF	TGTGCCAGCAGCTTACGACAGACCGGGGAGCTGTTTTTT
TRBV6-5	NA	TRBJ1-2	NA	CASSYGGSGYTF	TGTGCCAGCAGTTACGGCGGTAGTGGCTACACCTTC
TRBV19	NA	TRBJ1-2	NA	CASSMATGLGGYTF	TGTGCCAGTAGTATGGCAACAGGCCTAGGGGGCTACACCTTC
TRBV7-9	NA	TRBJ1-4	NA	CASSLALGATEKLFF	TGTGCCAGCAGCTTAGCGCTAGGGGCAACAGAAAAACTGTTTTTT
TRBV4-2	few	TRBJ1-1	TRBD1	CASSQTGVWGTEAFF	TGTGCCAGCAGCCAAACAGGGGTTTGGGGCACTGAAGCTTTCTTT
TRBV12-3/TRBV12-4	NA	TRBJ1-6	NA	CASSFLSSPLHF	TGTGCCAGCAGTTTTTTAAGCTCACCCCTCCACTTT
TRBV2	NA	TRBJ1-3	TRBD1	CASSDSDSGGLTRNTIYF	TGTGCCAGCAGTGATTCAGATTCAGGGGGGCTCACGCGAAACACCATATATTTT
TRBV5-1	NA	TRBJ2-2	TRBD2	CASSLAVGGALIGELFF	TGCGCCAGCAGCTTGGCCGTCGGGGGGGCCCTAATCGGGGAGCTGTTTTTT